Below are 12 T cell receptor beta chains sequenced from a single sample in a study of T-cell memory formation after mild COVID-19. TCRdb fed the 5' RACE reads into MiXCR, producing one record per CDR3 protein. Altogether over 300,000 distinct CDR3 sequences are present, 20% to 25% being singletons, with the ten largest covering around 20%. The sample was PBMCs or a T cell subset sorted from them (not recorded which). The source is a man aged 18 to 29 who had mild COVID-19 (a few samples of this study predate the infection). Cell type and time point are not known.

This clonotype was detected only a few times. The chain joins TRBV29-1 to TRBJ2-5; D remains ambiguous. The germline gives CDR1 SQVTM, CDR2 ANQGSEA. Trimming removed 4 bases at V and 1 base at J, with 7 bases between. The CDR3 is made up of 12 amino acids. The CDR3 bases are TGCAGCGTTGCACAGACCCAAGAGACCCAGTACTTC. Protein sequence: CSVAQTQETQYF.

This clonotype has ten or more counts. J is TRBJ2-3 and V is TRBV6-5, with 7 bases lining up with TRBD1. Germline CDR1 is MNHEY and CDR2 is SVGAGI. The length of the CDR3 is 14 residues. Losses at the gene ends were 6 bases for V and 0 bases for J; bases not matched to a gene: 3. The CDR3 here is CASRQGWSTDTQYF. The CDR3 DNA follows: TGTGCCAGCAGACAGGGGTGGAGCACAGATACGCAGTATTTT.

The gene calls are TRBV7-9 and TRBJ2-2; no reliable D call. Germline V gene data show CDR1 as SEHNR and CDR2 as FQNEAQ (reference sequence). The CDR3 is made up of 14 amino acids. The DNA of the CDR3 is TGTGCTCCGCAACGTCTCGTAGTCACCGGGGAGCTGTTTTTT. Protein sequence: CAPQRLVVTGELFF.

This clonotype was counted only a few times. The V call is TRBV20-1, the J call TRBJ2-6; TRBD1 matches 10 bases. Germline CDR1 DFQATT, CDR2 SNEGSKA (reference sequence). The trim removed 4 bases at V and 0 bases at J, leaving 6 bases unmatched. This CDR3 is 17 amino acids long. CDR3 sequence reads: CSATPGQGNSGANVLTF. CDR3 nucleotides: TGCAGTGCTACGCCGGGACAGGGGAACTCTGGGGCCAACGTCCTGACTTTC.

The chain recombines TRBV28 with TRBJ1-2, with D unresolved. Germline-derived CDR1 and CDR2 are MDHEN and SYDVKM. Trimming took off 5 bases at V and 9 bases at J, with 16 bases between the two ends. This CDR3 spans 13 amino acids. Here the CDR3 reads CASSVRWGMSYTF. As DNA, the CDR3 is TGTGCCAGCAGTGTTCGATGGGGAATGAGCTACACCTTC.

The chain employs TRBV4-1 and TRBJ2-1; D not resolved. V was trimmed by 1 base and J by 2 bases, leaving 12 bases between them. This CDR3 has 16 amino acids. CDR1 and CDR2 from the germline V gene are MGHRA and YSYEKL. Here the CDR3 reads CASSQVDLVTYNEQFF. The CDR3 bases are TGCGCCAGCAGCCAAGTCGACCTTGTCACCTACAATGAGCAGTTCTTC.

This clonotype came up a few times. The chain uses TRBV5-1 and TRBJ2-5, with D perhaps matching TRBD2 (5 bases). The CDR3 sequence is 12 residues long. The germline V and J ends were trimmed by 3 bases and 7 bases, with 10 bases remaining between them. Germline V gene lookup returns CDR1 SGHRS and CDR2 YFSETQ. CDR3 amino acids: CASSSERGTQYF. The CDR3 DNA follows: TGCGCCAGCAGCTCCGAACGGGGGACCCAGTACTTC.

This clonotype was observed a few times. This chain connects TRBV28 to TRBJ2-1; D is perhaps TRBD1 or TRBD2 (5 bases each). V lost 7 bases and J lost 10, with 23 bases in between. The CDR3 contains 15 residues. Per the germline V gene, CDR1 is MDHEN and CDR2 is SYDVKM. The CDR3 DNA reads as TGTGCCAGCACCTCTCATCCGGGACGGATATCGGAGCAGTTCTTC. The encoded protein is CASTSHPGRISEQFF.

This clonotype was counted ten times or more. V gene TRBV5-1 combines with J gene TRBJ2-3, with TRBD2 matching 10 bases. CDR3 length equals 15 residues. Unmatched junction bases numbered 3, after V lost 4 bases and J lost 1 base. Germline CDR1 and CDR2: SGHRS and YFSETQ. The CDR3 DNA follows: TGCGCCAGCAGCAGTACTAGCGGGGGCACAGATACGCAGTATTTT. It is translated as CASSSTSGGTDTQYF.

This clonotype has just a few counts. V gene TRBV7-2 combines with J gene TRBJ2-2, with D possibly TRBD2 on 6 matching bases. Germline CDR1 and CDR2: SGHTA and FQGNSA. V was shortened by 2 bases and J by 5 bases, with 24 bases between the two germline ends. The CDR3 sequence is 19 residues long. The CDR3, as DNA: TGTGCCAGCAGCTTATCTCCGGCTAGCGCCGGTGGGGGAACCGGGGAGCTGTTTTTT. Translating gives CASSLSPASAGGGTGELFF.

This clonotype was counted between two and nine times. The chain recombines TRBV3-2 with TRBJ1-1. TRBV3-2 is noted as a pseudogene. The length of the CDR3 is 13 residues. CDR3 sequence reads: CASIPDINTEAFF. The CDR3 DNA follows: TGTGCCAGCATCCCAGACATCAACACTGAAGCTTTCTTT.

Here the CDR3 DNA reads TGCAGCGTTGCCCGGGTTGGTACGCAGTATTTT. Protein sequence: CSVARVGTQYF. This chain uses TRBV29-1 with TRBJ2-3; D not resolved. CDR3 size: 11 residues. Germline assignment: CDR1 SQVTM and CDR2 ANQGSEA. V dropped 4 bases and J dropped 8 bases, with 10 bases sitting between them.